Presented here are 2 T cell receptor beta chains from one specimen sequenced in a study of cytomegalovirus exposure and HLA in healthy donors. The PCR used 60 Vbeta and 13 Jbeta primers. Measured with immunoSEQ multiplex PCR; TCRdb has only the in-frame clones, and not every one. The sample includes more than 45,000 clones. Material: PBMCs. The source of these receptors is a woman aged 60-75 years in good health and CMV-seropositive.

The chain links TRBV13 to TRBJ1-1, with D possibly matching TRBD1 (5 bases). The CDR3 has 14 amino acids. V lost 8 bases and J 2 bases, leaving 15 bases between the germline ends. Per germline, CDR1 PRHDT and CDR2 FYEKMQ (reference sequence). Here the CDR3 DNA reads TGTGCCAGCGGGGAGGGACCGTCTAACACTGAAGCTTTCTTT. Protein: CASGEGPSNTEAFF.

CDR3 protein: CATSATGAGQTQYF. For the CDR3, the DNA is TGTGCCACCAGCGCCACAGGAGCCGGGCAGACCCAGTACTTC. The gene calls are TRBV15 and TRBJ2-5; TRBD1 might be the D (5 bases). Germline CDR1 is LNHNV and CDR2 is YYDKDF (reference sequence). This CDR3 is 14 amino acids long. The V gene lost 5 bases and the J gene lost 6 bases, with 16 bases spanning the gap.